This T cell receptor beta chain was retrieved from a study of blood T cells in healthy people across ages. This clonotype has only one observation. A much larger clone is a single base away; this may be a read error. Combining a sample-barcoded 5' primer with a J-beta primer mix, a second PCR ran for roughly 6 to 12 cycles. TCRdb re-called the 5' RACE reads with MiXCR, one entry per CDR3 protein. The sample lists 650,000 to 1,000,000 distinct CDR3 sequences; 30% to 45% were seen once. The CDR3 consists of 13 residues. Germline CDR1 is DFQATT and CDR2 is SNEGSKA (reference sequence). Ranging in age from roughly 6 to 90, the donors were healthy Caucasian individuals from Russia.

V and J are TRBV20-1 and TRBJ2-1; no firm D call. Sequencing used blood. The TCR originated in a man younger than 35 in good health. The CDR3 nucleotides are TGCGGTGCTAGTGGGCCAGGTTACAATGAGCAGTTCTTC. This encodes CGASGPGYNEQFF.